The 29 T cell receptor beta chains below come from one sample, sequenced in a study of T cell repertoires in cytomegalovirus infection. These receptors are not linked to any known antigen. One entry per CDR3 protein results from TCRdb running MiXCR on the reads. The sample lists around 800,000 distinct CDR3 sequences; about 30% were seen once. The sequenced sample was cultured CD8+ T cells from PBMCs, obtained from culture after CMV antigen stimulation. Receptor source: a human donor in good health (CMV status not recorded). Some clones in this sample may be carry-over from other donors' samples.

This clonotype was detected a few times. In nucleotides, the CDR3 is TGCGCCAGCAGCCAAGATGGGACAGTCTCCTTCGGCTACACCTTC. Translated, it gives CASSQDGTVSFGYTF. This chain links TRBV4-1 with TRBJ1-2, with 7 bases matching TRBD1. V was pared by 0 bases and J by 8 bases, with 9 bases of the junction left unmatched. This CDR3 is 15 amino acids long. CDR1 and CDR2 (germline): MGHRA, YSYEKL.

This sequence joins TRBV5-8 and TRBJ1-5, with D hard to call. Germline CDR1 SGHTS, CDR2 YDEGEE. The CDR3 totals 16 residues. Trimming removed 2 bases at V and 1 base at J, with 13 bases between. CDR3 amino acids: CASSLDSPRSNQPQHF. CDR3 coding DNA: TGTGCCAGCAGCTTAGACTCTCCTCGGAGCAATCAGCCCCAGCATTTT. The variable domain in full, completed from reference TRBV5-8 and TRBJ1-5, reads EAGVTQSPTHLIKTRGQQATLRCSPISGHTSVYWYQQALGLGLQFLLWYDEGEERNRGNFPPRFSGRQFPNYSSELNVNALELEDSALYLCASSLDSPRSNQPQHFGDGTRLSIL.

Turning to this clonotype: Mismatch with germline at one junction end may stem from a read error. This chain joins TRBV4-1 and TRBJ2-1; no clear D. The germline V gene has CDR1 MGHRA and CDR2 YSYEKL. This CDR3 is 14 amino acids long. The CDR3 here is CANSQAPGGNEQFF. As DNA, the CDR3 is TGCGCCAACAGCCAAGCCCCCGGTGGGAATGAGCAGTTCTTC.

The chain combines TRBV7-9 with TRBJ1-3; no firm D call. The CDR3 length is 13 residues. From germline, CDR1 is SEHNR and CDR2 FQNEAQ (reference sequence). The V end lost 1 base, the J end lost 1 base, and 2 bases lay between the germline ends. The CDR3 here is CASSLVSGNTIYF. The CDR3 nucleotides are TGTGCCAGCAGCTTAGTTTCTGGAAACACCATATATTTT. The full variable domain, completed using reference TRBV7-9 and TRBJ1-3, is DTGVSQNPRHKITKRGQNVTFRCDPISEHNRLYWYRQTLGQGPEFLTYFQNEAQLEKSRLLSDRFSAERPKGSFSTLEIQRTEQGDSAMYLCASSLVSGNTIYFGEGSWLTVV.

The gene calls are TRBV4-1 and TRBJ2-1, with D tentatively TRBD1 or TRBD2 (5 bases each). V was trimmed by 1 base and J by 4 bases, leaving 14 bases between them. Germline V gene sequence: CDR1 MGHRA, CDR2 YSYEKL. CDR3 length equals 16 residues. The CDR3: CASSQGRQGSYNEQFF. The CDR3 DNA reads as TGCGCCAGCAGCCAAGGGAGGCAGGGATCTTACAATGAGCAGTTCTTC.

This clonotype was counted a few times. CDR3 residues: CATSDLPQGREQFF. The DNA of the CDR3 is TGTGCCACCAGTGATTTGCCCCAAGGCAGGGAGCAGTTCTTC. V usage is TRBV24-1 and J usage is TRBJ2-1; no reliable D call. V lost 0 bases and J 10 bases, leaving 12 bases between the germline ends. CDR1 and CDR2 (germline): KGHDR, SFDVKD. The CDR3 extends over 14 amino acids.

The chain carries TRBV20-1 and TRBJ2-3; no clear D gene. Germline CDR1 and CDR2: DFQATT and SNEGSKA (reference sequence). The CDR3 spans 15 residues. Trimming stripped 5 bases from V and 0 bases from J, with 15 bases between. CDR3 DNA: TGCAGTGCTCATGTGCCAGGAACTAGCACAGATACGCAGTATTTT. Its protein product is CSAHVPGTSTDTQYF.

This clonotype was recorded many times. This chain connects TRBV27 to TRBJ2-1; 8 bases match TRBD1. CDR1 is MNHEY, CDR2 SMNVEV, per germline (reference sequence). V lost 2 bases and J lost 4; bases outside the gene matches: 7. This CDR3 contains 16 residues. The CDR3 DNA follows: TGTGCCAGCAGTTTACTTCGGACAGGGTGGTACAATGAGCAGTTCTTC. It yields the protein CASSLLRTGWYNEQFF.

V and J are TRBV27 and TRBJ2-1; D is perhaps TRBD1 (5 bases). Trimming took 4 bases from V and 5 from J, leaving 12 bases between them. CDR3 length equals 14 residues. Germline CDR1 reads MNHEY; CDR2 reads SMNVEV (reference sequence). This CDR3 is CASSSRQIHNEQFF. CDR3 coding DNA: TGTGCCAGCAGTTCCCGACAGATCCACAATGAGCAGTTCTTC.

This clonotype was seen ten or more times. J is TRBJ2-7 and V is TRBV6-6; 8 bases align to TRBD1. There are 16 residues in the CDR3. Germline lookup yields CDR1 MNHNY and CDR2 SVGAGI (reference sequence). The trim removed 0 bases at V and 7 bases at J, leaving 11 bases unmatched. CDR3 sequence: CASSYSVTGGYGEQYF. CDR3 coding DNA: TGTGCCAGCAGTTACTCTGTCACAGGGGGTTATGGGGAGCAGTACTTC.

This clonotype has a handful of counts. The gene calls are TRBV11-2 and TRBJ2-6; 7 bases map to TRBD1. V gave up 5 bases and J gave up 2 bases; unmatched junction bases: 12. CDR1 is SGHAT and CDR2 is FQNNGV in the germline V gene. This CDR3 comprises 18 residues. CDR3 sequence (DNA): TGTGCCAGCAGCAGACGAACAGGGGATTACACTGGGGCCAACGTCCTGACTTTC. Protein product: CASSRRTGDYTGANVLTF.

The DNA for the CDR3 is TGTGCCAGCAGCTTAGCGGGGACCCTGGCCAGGTACCAAGAGACCCAGTACTTC. It is translated as CASSLAGTLARYQETQYF. V usage is TRBV7-4 and J usage is TRBJ2-5; the D call may be TRBD1 or TRBD2 (5 bases each). Germline V gives CDR1 SGHVT, CDR2 SQSDAQ. V lost 0 bases to trimming and J lost 0 bases, with 17 bases between them. The CDR3 runs to 18 residues. Drawing the rest from reference TRBV7-4 and TRBJ2-5, the complete variable domain is GAGVSQSPRYKVAKRGRDVALRCDSISGHVTLYWYRQTLGQGSEVLTYSQSDAQRDKSGRPSGRFSAERPERSVSTLKIQRTEQGDSAVYLCASSLAGTLARYQETQYFGPGTRLLVL.

The gene calls are TRBV6-5 and TRBJ2-4; D unresolved. Per the germline V gene, CDR1 is MNHEY and CDR2 is SVGAGI. The CDR3 extends over 17 amino acids. Trimming left V 5 bases short and J 0 bases short, with 17 bases between. The CDR3 DNA is TGTGCCAGCAGTATATCCTCAAGACGACTAGCCAAAAACATTCAGTACTTC. This sequence encodes CASSISSRRLAKNIQYF.

This clonotype showed up just a few times. V and J are TRBV19 and TRBJ1-1; D is possibly TRBD1 (6 bases). From germline, CDR1 is LNHDA and CDR2 SQIVND (reference sequence). The CDR3 runs to 16 residues. Trimming took off 5 bases at V and 4 bases at J, with 20 bases between the two ends. The CDR3, as DNA: TGTGCCAGTAGTGTACAGTGGACAGCAGGGATCACTGAAGCTTTCTTT. Translation gives CASSVQWTAGITEAFF.

The chain links TRBV3-1 to TRBJ2-5; the match to TRBD2 covers 8 bases. CDR3 length: 15 residues. Germline V CDR1 and CDR2: LGHDT, YNNKEL (reference sequence). The V segment lost 5 bases and the J segment 5 bases; nucleotides outside the gene matches: 10. This CDR3 is CASSSLAGLGETQYF. As DNA, the CDR3 is TGTGCCAGCAGCTCTCTAGCGGGCTTAGGGGAGACCCAGTACTTC.

This clonotype was counted between two and nine times. The rearrangement links TRBV7-2 to TRBJ1-6; 10 bases agree with TRBD1. The CDR3 is 15 residues long. Germline-derived CDR1 and CDR2 are SGHTA and FQGNSA. The V gene end was trimmed by 0 bases and the J gene end by 9 bases; junction bases not matched to a gene: 2. The CDR3 protein is CASSLAGTGVSPLHF. The DNA for the CDR3 is TGTGCCAGCAGCTTAGCCGGGACAGGGGTTTCACCCCTCCACTTT.

This clonotype was counted only a few times. This chain joins TRBV27 and TRBJ2-1; D remains unclear. In germline, CDR1 is MNHEY, CDR2 SMNVEV (reference sequence). CDR3 length: 12 residues. V lost 4 bases, J lost 5 bases, and 6 bases lay in between. The CDR3 DNA follows: TGTGCCAGCAGTTATGGACACAATGAGCAGTTCTTC. Residues: CASSYGHNEQFF.

This clonotype has a single count. The rearrangement links TRBV6-5 to TRBJ1-2; D unresolved. Per the germline V gene, CDR1 is MNHEY and CDR2 is SVGAGI. CDR3 size: 14 residues. The germline V and J ends were trimmed by 2 bases and 4 bases, with 11 bases remaining between them. The CDR3 is CASSYGRHTYGYTF. The CDR3 region has the DNA TGTGCCAGCAGTTACGGTCGGCATACCTATGGCTACACCTTC.

In this sample, this clonotype turned up once. For the CDR3, the DNA is TGTGCCAGCAGCCAGGGCAGACGCGGATCGGCTCGGGACTATGGCTACACCTTC. Its translation is CASSQGRRGSARDYGYTF. The chain uses TRBV3-1 and TRBJ1-2; D not resolved. This CDR3 region has 18 residues. The germline V gene encodes CDR1 LGHDT and CDR2 YNNKEL (reference sequence). Trimming took off 3 bases at V and 3 bases at J, with 23 bases between the two ends. Together with reference TRBV3-1 and TRBJ1-2, the CDR3 gives the full variable domain: DTAVSQTPKYLVTQMGNDKSIKCEQNLGHDTMYWYKQDSKKFLKIMFSYNNKELIINETVPNRFSPKSPDKAHLNLHINSLELGDSAVYFCASSQGRRGSARDYGYTFGSGTRLTVV.

Only a few counts were recorded for this clonotype. The V and J genes are TRBV7-2 and TRBJ2-1; a weak D match, TRBD2 (5 bases). Trimming cost V 1 base and J 3 bases, with 10 bases left between them. In germline, CDR1 is SGHTA, CDR2 FQGNSA. This CDR3 region has 15 residues. The CDR3 region is CASSLVEGRYNEQFF. The CDR3 nucleotides read TGTGCCAGCAGCTTAGTTGAGGGCCGCTACAATGAGCAGTTCTTC.

This clonotype was counted once. V usage is TRBV5-1 and J usage is TRBJ2-7; D remains ambiguous. The CDR3 loop spans 12 amino acids. Germline V gives CDR1 SGHRS, CDR2 YFSETQ. V gave up 0 bases and J gave up 4 bases, with 5 bases separating them. The CDR3 sequence is CASSLVWYEQYF. The CDR3 DNA is TGCGCCAGCAGCTTGGTGTGGTACGAGCAGTACTTC.

The chain recombines TRBV6-8 with TRBJ2-5, with D possibly matching TRBD2 (5 bases). V lost 8 bases, J lost 1 base, and 17 bases lay in between. The CDR3 runs 15 residues. Germline loops: CDR1 MNHGY, CDR2 SAAAGT. The CDR3 sequence: CASVVYEGAQETQYF. CDR3 DNA: TGTGCCAGCGTAGTTTACGAGGGAGCCCAAGAGACCCAGTACTTC.

The chain is built from TRBV19 and TRBJ1-1, with 10 bases that match TRBD1. The germline V gene encodes CDR1 LNHDA and CDR2 SQIVND (reference sequence). The CDR3 covers 14 residues. With V trimmed by 6 bases and J by 4 bases, 5 bases remained unmatched. The CDR3 region is CASRPGTGVTEAFF. DNA of the CDR3: TGTGCCAGTAGACCCGGGACAGGGGTCACTGAAGCTTTCTTT. Together with reference TRBV19 and TRBJ1-1, the CDR3 gives the full variable domain: DGGITQSPKYLFRKEGQNVTLSCEQNLNHDAMYWYRQDPGQGLRLIYYSQIVNDFQKGDIAEGYSVSREKKESFPLTVTSAQKNPTAFYLCASRPGTGVTEAFFGQGTRLTVV.

The chain has TRBV5-5 and TRBJ2-2; perhaps TRBD2 as D (5 bases). This CDR3 is built from 15 residues. V gave up 4 bases and J gave up 1 base, with 11 bases separating them. Germline CDR1 and CDR2: SGHKS and YYEKEE (reference sequence). The CDR3 DNA reads TGTGCCAGCAGCCGACCGGAGGAGAACACCGGGGAGCTGTTTTTT. It encodes CASSRPEENTGELFF.

V and J are TRBV6-2 or TRBV6-3 and TRBJ2-5, with TRBD2 matching 9 bases. With V trimmed by 0 bases and J by 1 base, 6 bases remained unmatched. This CDR3 has 17 residues. Germline CDR1 and CDR2: MNHEY and SVGEGT. In DNA, the CDR3 is TGTGCCAGCAGTTACTCGAGGCTAGCGGGGATCCAAGAGACCCAGTACTTC. This translates into CASSYSRLAGIQETQYF.

The chain links TRBV9 to TRBJ1-1, with TRBD1 as a possible D gene (5 bases). This CDR3 contains 14 residues. V was cut by 5 bases and J by 1 base, with 12 bases left in between. Looked up from germline, CDR1 is SGDLS and CDR2 is YYNGEE. CDR3 nucleotide sequence: TGTGCCAGCAGGCCCGGGGCTGGGAACACTGAAGCTTTCTTT. This gives the protein CASRPGAGNTEAFF. Together with reference TRBV9 and TRBJ1-1, the CDR3 gives the full variable domain: DSGVTQTPKHLITATGQRVTLRCSPRSGDLSVYWYQQSLDQGLQFLIQYYNGEERAKGNILERFSAQQFPDLHSELNLSSLELGDSALYFCASRPGAGNTEAFFGQGTRLTVV.

This clonotype was observed a few times. This chain joins TRBV5-1 and TRBJ2-3; weak D call: TRBD2 (5 bases). V lost 1 base and J lost 6, with 18 bases in between. Germline CDR1 SGHRS, CDR2 YFSETQ. The CDR3 spans 16 residues. CDR3 DNA: TGCGCCAGCAGCTTGCGCTCGGGTCCCCCGGGGGATACGCAGTATTTT. This gives the protein CASSLRSGPPGDTQYF. Full variable domain (rest looked up from reference TRBV5-1 and TRBJ2-3): KAGVTQTPRYLIKTRGQQVTLSCSPISGHRSVSWYQQTPGQGLQFLFEYFSETQRNKGNFPGRFSGRQFSNSRSEMNVSTLELGDSALYLCASSLRSGPPGDTQYFGPGTRLTVL.

This clonotype was observed a handful of times. The V and J genes are TRBV5-1 and TRBJ2-1, with 9 nucleotides matching TRBD1. This CDR3 spans 15 amino acids. Germline CDR1 SGHRS, CDR2 YFSETQ. V dropped 4 bases and J dropped 5; count of bases not matched to a gene: 7. As DNA, the CDR3 is TGCGCCAGCAGCCGGTACGGGACAGGGAACAATGAGCAGTTCTTC. This codes for CASSRYGTGNNEQFF.

This CDR3 reads CATSRDVGNQPQHF. The CDR3 nucleotides are TGTGCCACCAGCAGAGATGTTGGCAATCAGCCCCAGCATTTT. The chain combines TRBV15 with TRBJ1-5; D remains ambiguous. Germline V gene sequence: CDR1 LNHNV, CDR2 YYDKDF (reference sequence). The ends were cut back, 0 bases at V and 2 bases at J, with 5 bases in the middle. The CDR3 sequence is 14 residues long.